This T cell receptor (beta chain) is drawn from a study of identical twins. Among all donors, each was a healthy Caucasian. Unique molecular identifiers were present on cDNA, and template switching added a universal primer site. TCRdb re-called the 5' RACE reads through MiXCR, storing one row per CDR3 protein. The repertoire includes about 810,000 distinct CDR3 sequences, roughly an eighth of them detected once, and around 1.5% sits in the top ten. Concerning this clonotype: Its antigen remains unknown.

The study, taken as a whole, reports: Researchers reported excess low generation probability among twin-shared out-of-frame alpha sequences.

The CDR3 runs to 13 residues. CDR1 and CDR2 from the germline V gene are SGHVS and FQNEAQ. Trimming shortened V by 7 bases and J by 6 bases, and 13 bases separated the two germline ends. The same specimen was also included in a second study, on yellow fever vaccine responses in identical twins. From that report: Reportedly, the response of twins' T cells to the vaccine seemed partly convergent, partly personalized.

This sequence was found in a woman under 30 in good health. J is TRBJ1-5 and V is TRBV7-8; D gene ambiguous. Source material: PBMCs. Here the CDR3 DNA reads TGTGCCAGCAACTTTGAGTTCGGTCAGCCCCAGCATTTT. Amino acids: CASNFEFGQPQHF.